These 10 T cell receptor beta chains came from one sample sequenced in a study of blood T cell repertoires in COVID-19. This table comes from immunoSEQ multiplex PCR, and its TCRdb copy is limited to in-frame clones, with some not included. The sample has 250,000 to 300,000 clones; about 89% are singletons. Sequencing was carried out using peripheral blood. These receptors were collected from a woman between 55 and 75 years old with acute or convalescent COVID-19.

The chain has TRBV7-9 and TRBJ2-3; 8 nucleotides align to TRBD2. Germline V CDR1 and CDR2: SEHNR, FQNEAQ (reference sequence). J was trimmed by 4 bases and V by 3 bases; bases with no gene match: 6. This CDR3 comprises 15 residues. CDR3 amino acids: CASSFLAGGADTQYF. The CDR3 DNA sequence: TGTGCCAGCAGCTTCCTTGCGGGAGGCGCAGATACGCAGTATTTT.

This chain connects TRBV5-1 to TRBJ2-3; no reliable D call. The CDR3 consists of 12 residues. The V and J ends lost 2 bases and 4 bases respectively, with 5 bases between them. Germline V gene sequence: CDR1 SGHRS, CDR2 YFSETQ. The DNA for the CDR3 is TGCGCCAGCAGCTTTTCGGCAGATACGCAGTATTTT. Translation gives CASSFSADTQYF.

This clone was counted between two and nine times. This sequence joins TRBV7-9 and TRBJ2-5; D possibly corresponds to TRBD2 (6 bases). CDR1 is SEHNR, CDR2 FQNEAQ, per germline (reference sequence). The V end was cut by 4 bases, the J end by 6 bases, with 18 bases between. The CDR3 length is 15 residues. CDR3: CASSSPQEGPKTQYF. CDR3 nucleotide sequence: TGTGCCAGCAGCTCCCCCCAGGAGGGGCCGAAGACCCAGTACTTC.

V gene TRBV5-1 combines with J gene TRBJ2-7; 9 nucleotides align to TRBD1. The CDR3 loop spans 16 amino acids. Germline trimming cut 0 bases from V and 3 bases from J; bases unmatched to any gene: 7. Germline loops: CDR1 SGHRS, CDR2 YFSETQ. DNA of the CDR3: TGCGCCAGCAGCTTGGAGGGACAGGGAGGCTTCTACGAGCAGTACTTC. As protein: CASSLEGQGGFYEQYF.

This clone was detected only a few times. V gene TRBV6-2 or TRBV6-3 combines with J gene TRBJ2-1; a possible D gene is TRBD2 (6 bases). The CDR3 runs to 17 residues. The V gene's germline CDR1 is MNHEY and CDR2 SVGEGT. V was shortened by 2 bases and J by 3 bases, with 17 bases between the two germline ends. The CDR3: CASSYEGRSGFYNEQFF. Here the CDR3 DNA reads TGTGCCAGCAGTTACGAAGGGCGCAGCGGGTTCTACAATGAGCAGTTCTTC.

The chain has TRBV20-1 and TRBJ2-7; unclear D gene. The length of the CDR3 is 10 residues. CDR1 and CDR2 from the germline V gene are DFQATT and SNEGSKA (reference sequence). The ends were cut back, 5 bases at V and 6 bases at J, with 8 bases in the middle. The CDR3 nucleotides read TGCAGTGCTCTAGTGGCCGAGCAGTACTTC. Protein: CSALVAEQYF.

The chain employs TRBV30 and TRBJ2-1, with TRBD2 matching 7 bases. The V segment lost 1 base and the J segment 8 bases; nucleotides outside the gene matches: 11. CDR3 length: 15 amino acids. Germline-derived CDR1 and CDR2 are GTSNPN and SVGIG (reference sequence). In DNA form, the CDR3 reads TGTGCCTGGAGTGAGGCTGGGGGGGGGATCGATGAGCAGTTCTTC. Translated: CAWSEAGGGIDEQFF.

The CDR3: CASSLGSRRYF. The CDR3 nucleotides are TGTGCCAGCAGCTTGGGCTCGCGGAGGTACTTC. The rearrangement uses TRBV5-6 and TRBJ2-7; the D is unclear. The CDR3 contains 11 residues. Germline lookup yields CDR1 SGHDT and CDR2 YYEEEE. Trimming removed 0 bases from V and 12 bases from J, with 10 bases in between. Based on the CDR3 plus reference TRBV5-6 and TRBJ2-7, the full variable domain is DAGVTQSPTHLIKTRGQQVTLRCSPKSGHDTVSWYQQALGQGPQFIFQYYEEEERQRGNFPDRFSGHQFPNYSSELNVNALLLGDSALYLCASSLGSRRYFGPGTRLTVT.

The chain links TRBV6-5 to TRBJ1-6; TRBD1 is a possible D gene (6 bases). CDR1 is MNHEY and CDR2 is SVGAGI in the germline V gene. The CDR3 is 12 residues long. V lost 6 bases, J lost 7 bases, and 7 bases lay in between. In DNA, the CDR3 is TGTGCCAGCAGGGACAGAAATTCACCCCTCCACTTT. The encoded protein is CASRDRNSPLHF.

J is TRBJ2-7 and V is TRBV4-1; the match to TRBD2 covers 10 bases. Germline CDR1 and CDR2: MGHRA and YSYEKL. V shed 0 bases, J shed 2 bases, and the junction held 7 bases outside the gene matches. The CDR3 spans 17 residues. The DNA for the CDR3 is TGCGCCAGCAGCCAAGACCTAAGCGGGAGGGGAGCCTACGAGCAGTACTTC. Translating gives CASSQDLSGRGAYEQYF.